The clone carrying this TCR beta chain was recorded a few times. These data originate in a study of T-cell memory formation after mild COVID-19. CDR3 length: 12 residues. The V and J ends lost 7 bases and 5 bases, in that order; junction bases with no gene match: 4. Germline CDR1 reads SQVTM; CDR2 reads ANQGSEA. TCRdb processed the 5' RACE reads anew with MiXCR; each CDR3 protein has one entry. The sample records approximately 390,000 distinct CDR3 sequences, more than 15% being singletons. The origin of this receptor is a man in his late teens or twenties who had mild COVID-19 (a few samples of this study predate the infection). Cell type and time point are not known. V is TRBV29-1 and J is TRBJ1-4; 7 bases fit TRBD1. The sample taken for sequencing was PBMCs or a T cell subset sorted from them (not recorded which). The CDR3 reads CSGGTDNEKLFF. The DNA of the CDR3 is TGCAGCGGCGGGACAGACAATGAAAAACTGTTTTTT.